This TCR beta chain comes out of a study of neurological immune-mediated disorders. This clonotype was seen only a few times. TCRdb reprocessed the 5' RACE reads via MiXCR and lists one record per CDR3 protein. The sample has 40,000 to 50,000 distinct CDR3 sequences, around a tenth seen once; the top ten hold around 20%. V gave up 4 bases and J gave up 5 bases, with 11 bases separating them. The germline V gene has CDR1 SGHTA and CDR2 FQGNSA. The CDR3 covers 13 residues. The chain carries TRBV7-2 and TRBJ2-5; the D gene is possibly TRBD1 (7 bases). What was sequenced was PBMCs. The TCR comes from a woman in her forties with HTLV-1-associated myelopathy (HAM/TSP). The DNA of the CDR3 is TGTGCCAGCAGCTCACAGGGGAGGGAGACCCAGTACTTC. As protein: CASSSQGRETQYF.